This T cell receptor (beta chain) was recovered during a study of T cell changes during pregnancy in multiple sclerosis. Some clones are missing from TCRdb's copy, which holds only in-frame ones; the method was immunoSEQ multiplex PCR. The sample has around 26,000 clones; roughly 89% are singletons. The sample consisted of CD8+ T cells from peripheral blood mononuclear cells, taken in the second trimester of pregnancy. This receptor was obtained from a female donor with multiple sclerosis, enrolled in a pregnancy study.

Here the CDR3 DNA reads TGTGCCAGCAGCCAAGAAGCGGGATTCCAAGAGACCCAGTACTTC. This gives the protein CASSQEAGFQETQYF. J is TRBJ2-5 and V is TRBV5-4, with 7 bases fitting TRBD2. Germline loops: CDR1 SGHNT, CDR2 YYREEE (reference sequence). The CDR3 is 15 amino acids. V shed 4 bases and J 1 base; nucleotides not matched to a gene: 7. Full variable domain (missing parts from reference TRBV5-4 and TRBJ2-5): ETGVTQSPTHLIKTRGQQVTLRCSSQSGHNTVSWYQQALGQGPQFIFQYYREEENGRGNFPPRFSGLQFPNYSSELNVNALELDDSALYLCASSQEAGFQETQYFGPGTRLLVL.